What follows are 23 T cell receptor beta chains derived from one specimen sequenced in a study of blood T cell repertoires in COVID-19 (TCRdb year 2020). To prepare the library, the immunoSEQ multiplex PCR assay was applied. As stored in TCRdb, this immuneACCESS dataset retains in-frame rearrangements with V and J assigned. A fraction of the clones does not appear; measured against another copy, unresolved V genes explain less than half of the discrepancy, and the remainder lacks a known reason. Counted in this sample were under 350,000 clones; about 82% of them appeared once. In total, the top ten clones hold more than 6% of the sample. The specimen sequenced was peripheral blood. These receptors were obtained from a human donor in a cohort sampled during active COVID-19.

The CDR3 loop reads CASSPPTGNDYGYTF. CDR3 DNA sequence: TGTGCCAGCAGCCCCCCGACAGGGAATGACTATGGCTACACCTTC. This chain connects TRBV3-1 (or the pseudogene TRBV3-2) to TRBJ1-2; 7 bases map to TRBD1. Germline-derived CDR1 and CDR2 are LGHDT and YNNKEL (reference sequence). The CDR3 consists of 15 residues. The ends lost 4 bases at V and 3 bases at J; junction bases unmatched: 8.

This chain joins TRBV3-1 (or the pseudogene TRBV3-2) and TRBJ1-2, with a tentative D call TRBD1 (5 bases). Germline CDR1 is LGHDT and CDR2 is YNNKEL (reference sequence). V dropped 1 base and J dropped 8 bases, with 11 bases sitting between them. The CDR3 runs 13 residues. CDR3 loop: CASSQGSTDGYTF. The CDR3 nucleotides read TGTGCCAGCAGCCAAGGCTCGACAGACGGCTACACCTTC.

This clone was found a few times. The genes are TRBV6-5 and TRBJ1-3; D is unresolved. V lost 7 bases to trimming and J lost 4 bases, with 17 bases between them. Germline V gene lookup returns CDR1 MNHEY and CDR2 SVGAGI. The CDR3 consists of 15 residues. CDR3 nucleotide sequence: TGTGCCAGCAAAAGAGGCGGAGAGGCGGGAAACACCATATATTTT. It specifies CASKRGGEAGNTIYF.

This chain connects TRBV18 to TRBJ1-4, with 8 nucleotides matching TRBD1. Germline V gives CDR1 KGHSH, CDR2 LQKENI. The CDR3 sequence is 14 residues long. Trimming took 3 bases from V and 6 from J; bases not matched to a gene: 3. This CDR3 reads CASSPQDRDEKLFF. The CDR3 DNA follows: TGTGCCAGCTCACCCCAGGACAGGGATGAAAAACTGTTTTTT.

V is TRBV7-6 and J is TRBJ1-2, with 8 bases identical to TRBD1. The J segment lost 5 bases and the V segment lost 5 bases, leaving 13 bases of the junction unmatched. The CDR3 is 16 amino acids. CDR1 and CDR2 (germline): SGHVS, FNYEAQ. The CDR3 protein is CASSTSWDRTIYGYTF. In DNA form, the CDR3 reads TGTGCCAGCAGCACGTCCTGGGACAGGACAATTTATGGCTACACCTTC.

The genes are TRBV27 and TRBJ2-7; D remains ambiguous. Germline V CDR1 and CDR2: MNHEY, SMNVEV (reference sequence). The CDR3 is 14 residues long. The V and J ends lost 0 bases and 2 bases respectively, with 8 bases between them. The CDR3 nucleotides read TGTGCCAGCAGTTTATCCTGGGCAGCCTACGAGCAGTACTTC. It codes for CASSLSWAAYEQYF.

The chain has TRBV11-1 and TRBJ2-2, with 7 bases matching TRBD1. From germline, CDR1 is SGHAT and CDR2 FQDESV (reference sequence). This CDR3 comprises 14 residues. Trimming took 3 bases from V and 7 from J; bases not matched to a gene: 5. CDR3 loop: CASSLPTGHGELFF. Written as DNA, the CDR3 is TGTGCCAGCAGCTTGCCGACAGGGCACGGGGAGCTGTTTTTT.

The chain links TRBV11-2 to TRBJ1-3; 12 bases are shared with TRBD1. CDR1 SGHAT and CDR2 FQNNGV come from the germline V gene. With V trimmed by 2 bases and J by 2 bases, 7 bases remained unmatched. CDR3 size: 18 residues. CDR3 DNA: TGTGCCAGCAGCTTACACCTCCGGGACAGGGGGCCTGGAAACACCATATATTTT. Protein product: CASSLHLRDRGPGNTIYF.

V is TRBV7-9 and J is TRBJ1-5, with a weak D call TRBD1 (5 bases). Trimming pared 5 bases from V and 5 bases from J, leaving 16 bases between. The CDR3 covers 15 residues. Germline V lookup: CDR1 SEHNR, CDR2 FQNEAQ (reference sequence). CDR3 sequence reads: CASSPGDSGYQPQHF. For the CDR3, the DNA is TGTGCCAGCAGCCCGGGGGACTCGGGCTATCAGCCCCAGCATTTT.

The J gene is TRBJ2-7, the V gene TRBV11-2, with 7 bases fitting TRBD1. CDR1 SGHAT and CDR2 FQNNGV come from the germline V gene. The length of the CDR3 is 14 residues. Trimming cost V 1 base and J 2 bases; bases outside gene matches: 2. CDR3 sequence: CASSLGQGAYEQYF. The CDR3 DNA is TGTGCCAGCAGCTTAGGACAGGGCGCCTACGAGCAGTACTTC.

The V gene is TRBV5-1, the J gene TRBJ1-3, with 8 bases aligning to TRBD1. The CDR3 length is 16 residues. The germline gives CDR1 SGHRS, CDR2 YFSETQ. With 1 base clipped from V and 0 bases from J, the junction kept 3 bases outside the gene matches. The CDR3 sequence: CASSLPTGASGNTIYF. The CDR3 coding sequence is TGCGCCAGCAGCTTGCCGACAGGGGCCTCTGGAAACACCATATATTTT.

The chain couples TRBV24-1 to TRBJ2-3; 10 positions agree with TRBD2. J gave up 6 bases and V 5 bases, and 4 bases lay outside the gene matches. This CDR3 comprises 14 residues. Germline loops: CDR1 KGHDR, CDR2 SFDVKD. The CDR3 loop is CATSGLAGVDTQYF. CDR3 bases: TGTGCCACCAGTGGGCTAGCGGGGGTCGATACGCAGTATTTT.

This chain connects TRBV4-2 to TRBJ1-5, with D possibly TRBD1 on 6 matching bases. The CDR3 runs 13 residues. Per the germline V gene, CDR1 is LGHNA and CDR2 is YNFKEQ. V gave up 1 base and J gave up 6 bases, with 7 bases separating them. The CDR3, as DNA: TGTGCCAGCAGCCAAGGCAGGGGTCAGCCCCAGCATTTT. Translation: CASSQGRGQPQHF.

The chain joins TRBV25-1 to TRBJ2-1; 8 positions match TRBD1. Germline-derived CDR1 and CDR2 are MGHDK and SYGVNS. The trim removed 1 base at V and 2 bases at J, leaving 4 bases unmatched. The CDR3 has 16 amino acids. CDR3: CASSESEQGAYNEQFF. In DNA form, the CDR3 reads TGTGCCAGCAGTGAATCGGAACAGGGGGCCTACAATGAGCAGTTCTTC.

This chain joins TRBV6-5 and TRBJ1-6; 9 positions agree with TRBD1. Germline-derived CDR1 and CDR2 are MNHEY and SVGAGI. J was trimmed by 7 bases and V by 5 bases; bases with no gene match: 6. The CDR3 length is 15 residues. The CDR3 bases are TGTGCCAGCAGTCGAGCGACAGGGGGAAATTCACCCCTCCACTTT. It specifies CASSRATGGNSPLHF.

The chain employs TRBV6-5 and TRBJ1-4, with 10 bases matching TRBD1. This CDR3 comprises 16 residues. Germline V CDR1 and CDR2: MNHEY, SVGAGI. J lost 6 bases, V lost 3 bases, and 7 bases had no gene match. The CDR3 DNA reads as TGTGCCAGCAGTTATGGACAGGGGGGGGAGGATGAAAAACTGTTTTTT. Its translation: CASSYGQGGEDEKLFF.

This rearrangement joins TRBV2 to TRBJ1-5; D is unclear. CDR1 SNHLY and CDR2 FYNNEI come from the germline V gene. There are 14 residues in the CDR3. Trimming took 3 bases from V and 4 from J, leaving 10 bases between them. The CDR3 DNA sequence: TGTGCCAGCAGTGAGTGGCAGACTAATCAGCCCCAGCATTTT. Translating it yields CASSEWQTNQPQHF.

The CDR3 DNA reads TGTGCCTGGAGTGTTTCAGGGGACTATGGCTACACCTTC. Translating gives CAWSVSGDYGYTF. This chain joins TRBV30 and TRBJ1-2, with D perhaps matching TRBD1 (6 bases). CDR1 GTSNPN and CDR2 SVGIG come from the germline V gene (reference sequence). The CDR3 contains 13 residues. V dropped 0 bases and J dropped 3 bases, with 8 bases sitting between them. Based on the CDR3 plus reference TRBV30 and TRBJ1-2, the full variable domain is SQTIHQWPATLVQPVGSPLSLECTVEGTSNPNLYWYRQAAGRGLQLLFYSVGIGQISSEVPQNLSASRPQDRQFILSSKKLLLSDSGFYLCAWSVSGDYGYTFGSGTRLTVV.

This clone was observed once. The rearrangement links TRBV10-3 to TRBJ1-2, with a tentative D call TRBD1 (5 bases). The CDR3 length is 12 residues. The V end lost 4 bases, the J end lost 8 bases, and 11 bases lay between the germline ends. Germline CDR1 ENHRY, CDR2 SYGVKD. The CDR3 sequence is CAISGEGEGYTF. CDR3 nucleotides: TGTGCCATCAGTGGGGAAGGGGAAGGCTACACCTTC.

Many counts were recorded for this clone. The CDR3 loop is CASQQVNTGELFF. The CDR3 region has the DNA TGTGCCAGCCAACAGGTGAACACCGGGGAGCTGTTTTTT. The chain employs TRBV2 and TRBJ2-2; possibly TRBD1 for D (5 bases). V dropped 8 bases and J dropped 1 base, with 8 bases sitting between them. CDR3 size: 13 residues. The V gene's germline CDR1 is SNHLY and CDR2 FYNNEI.

This chain joins TRBV10-2 and TRBJ1-3, with D unresolved. Trimming cost V 8 bases and J 1 base, with 9 bases left between them. From germline, CDR1 is WSHSY and CDR2 SAAADI. CDR3 length equals 13 residues. The CDR3 coding sequence is TGCGCCAGCCGGTCGGTATCTGGAAACACCATATATTTT. It is translated as CASRSVSGNTIYF.

V gene TRBV4-2 combines with J gene TRBJ2-1; D is possibly TRBD2 (6 bases). Germline V CDR1 and CDR2: LGHNA, YNFKEQ. V lost 0 bases and J lost 0, with 12 bases in between. The CDR3 is 17 amino acids. The CDR3 region has the DNA TGTGCCAGCAGCCAAGAGCTAGCGTTCAGCTCCTACAATGAGCAGTTCTTC. Residues: CASSQELAFSSYNEQFF.

The chain links TRBV9 to TRBJ1-1; 7 nucleotides line up with TRBD1. Germline CDR1 reads SGDLS; CDR2 reads YYNGEE. CDR3 size: 16 residues. The junction had 10 bases not matched to a gene; V was cut back by 3 bases and J by 2 bases. In DNA form, the CDR3 reads TGTGCCAGCAGCGCGAGGGGGGACAGAGGAAACACTGAAGCTTTCTTT. Translating it yields CASSARGDRGNTEAFF. Looking up the rest from reference TRBV9 and TRBJ1-1 gives the full variable domain: DSGVTQTPKHLITATGQRVTLRCSPRSGDLSVYWYQQSLDQGLQFLIQYYNGEERAKGNILERFSAQQFPDLHSELNLSSLELGDSALYFCASSARGDRGNTEAFFGQGTRLTVV.